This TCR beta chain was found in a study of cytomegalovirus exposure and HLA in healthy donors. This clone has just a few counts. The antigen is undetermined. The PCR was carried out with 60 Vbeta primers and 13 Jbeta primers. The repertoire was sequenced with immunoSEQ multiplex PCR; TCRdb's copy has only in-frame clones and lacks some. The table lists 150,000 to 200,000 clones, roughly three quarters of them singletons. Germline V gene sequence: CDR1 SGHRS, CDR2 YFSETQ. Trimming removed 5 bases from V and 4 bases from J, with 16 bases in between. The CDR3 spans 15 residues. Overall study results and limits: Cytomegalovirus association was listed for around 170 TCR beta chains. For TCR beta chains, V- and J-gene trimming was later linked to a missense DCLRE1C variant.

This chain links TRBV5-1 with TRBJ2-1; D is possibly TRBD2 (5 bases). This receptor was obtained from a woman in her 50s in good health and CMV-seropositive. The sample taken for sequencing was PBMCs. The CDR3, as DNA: TGCGCCAGCAGTACAGCGGCCCCCTTTTACAATGAGCAGTTCTTC. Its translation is CASSTAAPFYNEQFF.